This section outlines one T cell receptor (beta chain) sequence together with its context. Its specificity is unknown. This sample stems from a study of cytomegalovirus exposure and HLA in healthy donors. Overall study findings and caveats: For most TCR beta V segments, an earlier analysis put the productive rate at about 87% or about 30% of the time. Listed as cytomegalovirus-associated were over 150 TCR beta chains.

At sampling all donors were nominally healthy, likely with unrecorded immune exposures. The germline V gene has CDR1 MDHEN and CDR2 SYDVKM. Trimming took off 3 bases at V and 4 bases at J, with 15 bases between the two ends. The CDR3 is 15 residues long. The primer mix had 60 Vbeta and 13 Jbeta primers. Sequencing used immunoSEQ multiplex PCR; TCRdb keeps in-frame clones, though not all of them. The sample consists of approximately 160,000 clones, roughly 82% of them appearing once. The V and J genes are TRBV28 and TRBJ1-2; D may be TRBD1 (5 bases). This TCR was sampled from a girl aged 10 to 17 in good health and CMV-seropositive. The sample was PBMCs. DNA for the CDR3: TGTGCCAGCAGTTTCCCCCGCGGGGACGGCTATGGCTACACCTTC. Encoded protein: CASSFPRGDGYGYTF.